This T cell receptor (beta chain) was identified during a study of T cell repertoires in cytomegalovirus infection. Study details: CMV infection together with matching HLA type was indicated by public TCR beta signatures.

This clonotype has just a few counts. One entry per CDR3 protein, called by TCRdb with MiXCR from the reads. The table records approximately 500,000 distinct CDR3 sequences, roughly 10% of them present only once. The germline V gene has CDR1 DFQATT and CDR2 SNEGSKA (reference sequence). V dropped 1 base and J dropped 2 bases, with 11 bases sitting between them. This CDR3 spans 14 amino acids. V and J are TRBV20-1 and TRBJ1-1; possible D gene TRBD1, 6 bases. This clonotype was sampled from a human donor in good health (CMV status not recorded). Some clones in this sample may be carry-over from other donors' samples. The sample consisted of PBMCs. In nucleotides, the CDR3 is TGCAGTGCTAGAGTGGGGGCCACCAACACTGAAGCTTTCTTT. Residues: CSARVGATNTEAFF.